Given below is one TCR beta chain in context. The antigen is unknown. The method was immunoSEQ multiplex PCR; TCRdb's version includes in-frame clones alone and lacks a portion of them. The sample holds fewer than 15,000 clones, around 80% seen once. This record comes from a study of T cell repertoires in ileal Crohn's disease. Study results and caveats: High-frequency clones were more common in sorted CD8 than CD4 cells.

Per germline, CDR1 LGHNA and CDR2 YSLEER. The V and J ends lost 2 bases and 9 bases, in that order; junction bases with no gene match: 14. The CDR3 covers 16 residues. Time point: neoterminal ileum biopsy at postoperative endoscopy, about 6 months after surgery. The genes are TRBV4-3 and TRBJ2-3; 7 positions agree with TRBD2. The material sequenced was ileal tissue. The TCR comes from an adult with Crohn's disease. CDR3 sequence reads: CASSQSPGLHTPTQYF. The CDR3 nucleotides read TGCGCCAGCAGCCAAAGCCCGGGACTACACACCCCCACGCAGTATTTT.